This TCR beta chain was observed in a study of shared clonotypes between healthy human individuals. General observations from the study: Naive subsets usually exceeded memory subsets in estimated richness.

The CDR3 loop spans 13 amino acids. The ends were cut back, 3 bases at V and 1 base at J, with 5 bases in the middle. Per germline, CDR1 SGHTA and CDR2 FQGNSA. Assay execution took place at the deep level. TCRdb keeps only in-frame clones here, not all; method: immunoSEQ multiplex PCR. The sample lists approximately 1.1 million clones; approximately 80% were seen once. A remark on this clone: The antigen is not known.

It was into CD45RA+ naive and CD45RA-negative memory subsets that the CD4+ cells were split. The receptor was derived from a young man in good health. Some clones in this sample may be carry-over from other donors' samples. The chain couples TRBV7-2 to TRBJ2-3; D call uncertain. The sample comprised memory CD4+ T cells from PBMCs. Sample subset: CD45RA-negative fraction. The CDR3, as DNA: TGTGCCAGCAGCTTTCAAGGCACAGATACGCAGTATTTT. The encoded protein is CASSFQGTDTQYF.